This TCR beta chain was obtained from a study of Ad26.COV2.S vaccination and SARS-CoV-2 variants. Using immunoSEQ multiplex PCR, the repertoire was profiled, and TCRdb retains in-frame clones only, with some absent. The table has hundreds of thousands of clones, 80% to 90% seen once; the top ten hold about 3.4%. Treatment meaning: over 15 received Ad26.COV2.S at low or high dose, single or two shots; about five received placebo; per-sample allocation not given. The samples date from day 63 after the first vaccine or placebo injection. Germline lookup yields CDR1 MNHEY and CDR2 SVGAGI. This CDR3 region has 14 residues. V shed 2 bases and J 4 bases; nucleotides not matched to a gene: 3.

The clonotype was recovered from a person aged 18-60 years who received the Ad26.COV2.S COVID-19 vaccine or a placebo. The starting material was peripheral blood, obtained in a trial of Ad26.COV2.S vaccine versus placebo. The chain recombines TRBV6-5 with TRBJ2-7, with 9 nucleotides matching TRBD1. As DNA, the CDR3 is TGTGCCAGCAGTTACGGGACAGGGAGGTACGAGCAGTACTTC. Protein product: CASSYGTGRYEQYF.